The source of this T cell receptor beta chain is a study of Ad26.COV2.S vaccination and SARS-CoV-2 variants. Study at large: Ad26.COV2.S given intramuscularly, once or twice 56 days apart. Study outcomes and limitations: After vaccination, reports described spike-specific CD8+ and CD4+ T cell responses as showing substantial breadth.

TCRdb keeps only in-frame clones here, not all; method: immunoSEQ multiplex PCR. The data hold 380,000 or so clones, with 83% observed a single time. Treatment in this sample: roughly 20 received Ad26.COV2.S at low or high dose, single or two shots; about 5 received placebo; per-sample allocation not given. At day 63 after the first vaccine or placebo injection, samples were drawn. A Boston donor was an adult aged 18-55 years. Ad26.COV2.S expressed prefusion-stabilized spike from the original Wuhan strain. Notes on this clone: Antigen: not known.

This CDR3 has 13 residues. Looked up from germline, CDR1 is SGHRS and CDR2 is YFSETQ. V lost 3 bases and J 5 bases, leaving 11 bases between the germline ends. The chain links TRBV5-1 to TRBJ2-5, with D possibly matching TRBD2 (5 bases). Sequencing was performed on peripheral blood, taken in a trial of Ad26.COV2.S vaccine versus placebo. This receptor was taken from a person between 18 and 60 years old who received the Ad26.COV2.S COVID-19 vaccine or a placebo. CDR3 nucleotide sequence: TGCGCCAGCAGCTCCCGGGATCACGAGACCCAGTACTTC. Translation gives CASSSRDHETQYF.